Each of the 23 T cell receptor beta chains below was sequenced from the same sample in a study of OX40 agonist ivuxolimab in advanced cancers. Receptors were amplified or captured by the immunoSEQ multiplex PCR assay. This immuneACCESS table, as held by TCRdb, lists in-frame sequences with V and J called but not all clones. Of the missing ones, under half trace to an unresolved V gene in checked studies; the others have no known cause. This sample comprises about 39,000 clones, 80% to 95% of them detected only once. Together, the top ten hold roughly a fifth of the sample. The specimen comprised CD4+ or CD8+ T cells sorted from blood, sampled in a trial of the OX40 agonist ivuxolimab. The receptors originated from an adult with an advanced solid tumor such as melanoma, head and neck, liver or kidney cancer.

The rearrangement links TRBV30 to TRBJ2-7, with TRBD2 as a possible D gene (5 bases). CDR1 is GTSNPN, CDR2 SVGIG, per germline (reference sequence). Between the trimmed V and J ends, which lost 4 bases and 5 bases, there was a span of 15 bases. This CDR3 has 13 amino acids. CDR3 amino acids: CAWNSGRGDEQYF. CDR3 nucleotides: TGTGCCTGGAACTCAGGACGGGGTGACGAGCAGTACTTC. Using reference TRBV30 and TRBJ2-7 for the parts outside the CDR3, the full variable domain is SQTIHQWPATLVQPVGSPLSLECTVEGTSNPNLYWYRQAAGRGLQLLFYSVGIGQISSEVPQNLSASRPQDRQFILSSKKLLLSDSGFYLCAWNSGRGDEQYFGPGTRLTVT.

The chain combines TRBV9 with TRBJ2-7; weak D call: TRBD2 (5 bases). Germline loops: CDR1 SGDLS, CDR2 YYNGEE. This CDR3 comprises 12 residues. V was clipped by 3 bases and J by 6 bases, with 10 bases between them. CDR3 residues: CASSATGSEQYF. DNA for the CDR3: TGTGCCAGCAGCGCGACGGGGAGCGAGCAGTACTTC.

The chain joins TRBV13 to TRBJ2-7; 7 bases are a match to TRBD1. The CDR3 sequence is 13 residues long. Germline CDR1 reads PRHDT; CDR2 reads FYEKMQ (reference sequence). V lost 3 bases to trimming and J lost 6 bases; unmatched junction nucleotides: 5. The CDR3 nucleotides are TGTGCCAGCAGCTTCCGAGGGGGCTTCGAGCAGTACTTC. Translation gives CASSFRGGFEQYF. Combining the CDR3 with reference TRBV13 and TRBJ2-7 gives the whole variable domain AAGVIQSPRHLIKEKRETATLKCYPIPRHDTVYWYQQGPGQDPQFLISFYEKMQSDKGSIPDRFSAQQFSDYHSELNMSSLELGDSALYFCASSFRGGFEQYFGPGTRLTVT.

The chain carries TRBV6-5 and TRBJ2-6; D remains unclear. V was shortened by 8 bases and J by 2 bases, with 10 bases between the two germline ends. The CDR3 contains 14 residues. CDR1 is MNHEY and CDR2 is SVGAGI in the germline V gene. The CDR3, as DNA: TGTGCCAGCTCACGAGGAGCTGGGGCCAACGTCCTGACTTTC. Protein product: CASSRGAGANVLTF.

The gene calls are TRBV4-2 and TRBJ2-1; 9 bases agree with TRBD2. Trimming at V came to 0 bases and at J to 4 bases, leaving 4 bases not matched to a gene. From germline, CDR1 is LGHNA and CDR2 YNFKEQ. CDR3 length equals 16 residues. The DNA of the CDR3 is TGTGCCAGCAGCCAAGAGGGTCTAGCGGGGTACAATGAGCAGTTCTTC. Translating it yields CASSQEGLAGYNEQFF.

The CDR3 region is CASSVGRGRQPQHF. Here the CDR3 DNA reads TGTGCCAGCAGTGTTGGCAGGGGAAGGCAGCCCCAGCATTTT. This rearrangement joins TRBV6-4 to TRBJ1-5; a possible D gene is TRBD1 (6 bases). Trimming pared 4 bases from V and 7 bases from J, leaving 14 bases between. Germline CDR1 reads MRHNA; CDR2 reads SNTAGT. CDR3 size: 14 residues.

This rearrangement joins TRBV7-3 to TRBJ2-1; TRBD2 aligns across 10 bases. Germline V gives CDR1 SGHTA, CDR2 FQGTGA. V dropped 4 bases and J dropped 7; count of bases not matched to a gene: 4. The CDR3 has 14 amino acids. The CDR3 region has the DNA TGTGCCAGCAGCTCTAGCGGGAGTATAAATGAGCAGTTCTTC. Protein: CASSSSGSINEQFF. Full variable domain (remainder filled in from reference TRBV7-3 and TRBJ2-1): GAGVSQTPSNKVTEKGKYVELRCDPISGHTALYWYRQSLGQGPEFLIYFQGTGAADDSGLPNDRFFAVRPEGSVSTLKIQRTERGDSAVYLCASSSSGSINEQFFGPGTRLTVL.

This chain links TRBV28 with TRBJ2-7; D unresolved. Germline V gene sequence: CDR1 MDHEN, CDR2 SYDVKM. The CDR3 is made up of 15 amino acids. The V end lost 4 bases, the J end lost 4 bases, and 17 bases lay between the germline ends. The CDR3 DNA is TGTGCCAGCAGTTCCCCAGTCCTACAACGTTACGAGCAGTACTTC. The encoded protein is CASSSPVLQRYEQYF.

The gene calls are TRBV10-3 and TRBJ2-3; D perhaps matches TRBD2 (6 bases). Trimming shortened V by 3 bases and J by 5 bases, and 12 bases separated the two germline ends. Germline values: CDR1 ENHRY, CDR2 SYGVKD. The CDR3 has 14 amino acids. The CDR3, as DNA: TGTGCCATCAGTGATGGTCTAGCGAAAGATACGCAGTATTTT. It codes for CAISDGLAKDTQYF.

The chain uses TRBV6-1 and TRBJ2-3, with D hard to call. V was cut by 8 bases and J by 2 bases, with 14 bases left in between. The CDR3 is 14 residues long. The germline gives CDR1 MNHNS, CDR2 SASEGT. The CDR3 protein is CASPGEYPTDTQYF. Written as DNA, the CDR3 is TGTGCCAGCCCCGGCGAGTATCCCACAGATACGCAGTATTTT.

The rearrangement links TRBV2 to TRBJ2-7; D gene uncertain. The germline gives CDR1 SNHLY, CDR2 FYNNEI. The germline V and J ends were trimmed by 11 bases and 0 bases, with 14 bases remaining between them. The CDR3 is 13 residues long. The CDR3 protein is CAGGHSSSYEQYF. The CDR3 nucleotides are TGTGCCGGCGGTCACTCGAGCTCCTACGAGCAGTACTTC.

The CDR3 DNA follows: TGTGCCAGCAGCGCAGGACCCTCCTACGAGCAGTACTTC. Protein: CASSAGPSYEQYF. The chain combines TRBV5-4 with TRBJ2-7; D gene uncertain. Trimming shortened V by 4 bases and J by 0 bases, and 8 bases separated the two germline ends. This CDR3 spans 13 amino acids. Germline CDR1 and CDR2: SGHNT and YYREEE (reference sequence).

The rearrangement joins TRBV30 to TRBJ2-2; the match to TRBD1 covers 7 bases. Trimming cost V 3 bases and J 7 bases; bases outside gene matches: 5. Germline V gene data show CDR1 as GTSNPN and CDR2 as SVGIG (reference sequence). The CDR3 extends over 13 amino acids. The CDR3 coding sequence is TGTGCCTGGAGGAAGGGGGCGATCGGGGAGCTGTTTTTT. Protein: CAWRKGAIGELFF.

The chain is built from TRBV5-1 and TRBJ2-2; D remains unclear. CDR1 and CDR2 (germline): SGHRS, YFSETQ. The CDR3 consists of 14 residues. Trimming took 2 bases from V and 6 from J, leaving 11 bases between them. The CDR3 reads CASSFKGGAGELFF. CDR3 in DNA: TGCGCCAGCAGCTTTAAGGGTGGGGCCGGGGAGCTGTTTTTT. Full variable domain (remainder filled in from reference TRBV5-1 and TRBJ2-2): KAGVTQTPRYLIKTRGQQVTLSCSPISGHRSVSWYQQTPGQGLQFLFEYFSETQRNKGNFPGRFSGRQFSNSRSEMNVSTLELGDSALYLCASSFKGGAGELFFGEGSRLTVL.

The V and J genes are TRBV6-1 and TRBJ1-5; D remains unclear. The CDR3 runs 13 residues. The V end was cut by 8 bases, the J end by 2 bases, with 10 bases between. Looked up from germline, CDR1 is MNHNS and CDR2 is SASEGT. The CDR3, as DNA: TGTGCCAGCCGATATCTGGGCAATCAGCCCCAGCATTTT. Its translation: CASRYLGNQPQHF.

The chain joins TRBV27 to TRBJ2-5; D gene ambiguous. Trimming left V 1 base short and J 4 bases short, with 4 bases between. Per germline, CDR1 MNHEY and CDR2 SMNVEV (reference sequence). The CDR3 has 12 amino acids. The CDR3 loop reads CASSLYGETQYF. In DNA, the CDR3 is TGTGCCAGCAGTTTATATGGAGAGACCCAGTACTTC.

The chain's CDR3 is CASSELGNTEAFF. In nucleotides, the CDR3 is TGTGCCAGCAGTGAACTCGGGAACACTGAAGCTTTCTTT. The V gene is TRBV2, the J gene TRBJ1-1; D is uncertain. Germline-derived CDR1 and CDR2 are SNHLY and FYNNEI. The CDR3 covers 13 residues. The V end was cut by 2 bases, the J end by 1 base, with 5 bases between.

V is TRBV4-1 and J is TRBJ2-7, with TRBD1 as a possible D gene (6 bases). Germline-derived CDR1 and CDR2 are MGHRA and YSYEKL. Trimming left V 4 bases short and J 0 bases short, with 10 bases between. The length of the CDR3 is 14 residues. The DNA for the CDR3 is TGCGCCAGCAGCCTCGGACAGATCTCCTACGAGCAGTACTTC. Translated: CASSLGQISYEQYF.

The chain uses TRBV18 and TRBJ1-4; D uncertain. Germline CDR1 KGHSH, CDR2 LQKENI. V lost 8 bases and J 8 bases, leaving 18 bases between the germline ends. CDR3 size: 14 residues. CDR3 coding DNA: TGTGCCAGCACGCACGGGGAAATAGGGGAAAAACTGTTTTTT. It is translated as CASTHGEIGEKLFF.

A single count supports this clone. The rearrangement joins TRBV21-1 to TRBJ2-7; whether TRBD2, the table's D call, matches the DNA was not checked. TRBV21-1 is flagged as a pseudogene. The CDR3 length is 15 residues. CDR3 loop: CASSRRSGGSYEQYF. CDR3 DNA sequence: TGTGCCAGCAGCAGGAGGAGCGGGGGGTCCTACGAGCAGTACTTC.

V and J are TRBV4-1 and TRBJ2-3; TRBD2 matches at 8 bases. The junction had 8 bases not matched to a gene; V was cut back by 4 bases and J by 2 bases. This CDR3 spans 16 amino acids. Germline V gene lookup returns CDR1 MGHRA and CDR2 YSYEKL. CDR3 sequence: CASSLGLAGSTDTQYF. The DNA of the CDR3 is TGCGCCAGCAGCCTGGGATTAGCGGGGTCCACAGATACGCAGTATTTT.

J is TRBJ1-4 and V is TRBV6-5; perhaps TRBD1 as D (5 bases). The length of the CDR3 is 15 residues. V lost 2 bases, J lost 6 bases, and 13 bases lay in between. CDR1 is MNHEY and CDR2 is SVGAGI in the germline V gene. DNA of the CDR3: TGTGCCAGCAGTTACCCAGCCGGGGGGGATGAAAAACTGTTTTTT. Translation gives CASSYPAGGDEKLFF.

The chain uses TRBV19 and TRBJ2-1; 9 bases match TRBD1. The trim removed 8 bases at V and 0 bases at J, leaving 11 bases unmatched. This CDR3 has 17 amino acids. Germline CDR1 LNHDA, CDR2 SQIVND (reference sequence). The CDR3 nucleotides are TGTGCCAGTTCCAAGGGACAGGGAATAAGCTCCTACAATGAGCAGTTCTTC. The encoded protein is CASSKGQGISSYNEQFF.